The present entry profiles one T cell receptor (beta chain) with its context. The data derive from a study of technical replicates of blood from several donors. Repertoires were generated with immunoSEQ multiplex PCR, while TCRdb's copy carries only in-frame clones and drops some. The data show under 75,000 clones, 94% seen once. Sequenced input: T cells isolated from PBMCs. This clonotype originated in a human donor in good health.

The CDR3 DNA sequence: TGTGCCATCAGTGAAGGGGCTAGCGGGATCTACAATGAGCAGTTCTTC. As protein: CAISEGASGIYNEQFF. V and J are TRBV10-3 and TRBJ2-1; 9 nucleotides line up with TRBD2. Germline V gene data show CDR1 as ENHRY and CDR2 as SYGVKD. This CDR3 is 16 amino acids long. V lost 3 bases to trimming and J lost 3 bases; unmatched junction nucleotides: 6.